In this sample, the clone carrying this T cell receptor (beta chain) turned up a few times. This record comes from a study of patients and donors after allogeneic stem cell transplantation. A single record per CDR3 protein comes from TCRdb applying MiXCR to the RT-PCR reads. This repertoire shows some 960,000 distinct CDR3 sequences, 15% to 20% found once; its top ten account for roughly 6%. Germline trimming cut 0 bases from V and 7 bases from J; bases unmatched to any gene: 6. The germline V gene encodes CDR1 LNHNV and CDR2 YYDKDF (reference sequence). CDR3 length: 15 amino acids. The TCR originated in a human donor who was either an allogeneic HSCT recipient or a stem cell or donor lymphocyte infusion donor (not recorded which). It is not recorded whose cells these are; they may come from a transplant donor. Sequenced material: blood, either unsorted or a sorted T cell fraction (not recorded which). The chain carries TRBV15 and TRBJ2-1; 7 nucleotides agree with TRBD2. CDR3 amino acids: CATSRDPISGNEQFF. CDR3 bases: TGTGCCACCAGCAGAGACCCCATTAGCGGGAATGAGCAGTTCTTC.